The 21 T cell receptor beta chains below come from one sample, sequenced in a study of tumor-infiltrating lymphocytes in primary liver carcinoma. cDNA specific to TCR beta was made from approximately 0.55 ug of total RNA, with a constant-region primer employed for priming. Nested multiplex PCR, run for three rounds with slightly modified ARM-PCR, yielded TCR beta libraries. Rounds one and two of PCR, each of roughly 11 cycles, were primed with TRBV1-TRBV30 forward primers and a C-beta reverse primer. One entry per CDR3 protein results from TCRdb running MiXCR on the multiplex PCR reads. Of roughly 190,000 distinct CDR3 sequences listed, approximately 80% are singletons. Unsorted bulk tissue (about 19-33 mg) underwent RNA and DNA co-extraction. What was sequenced was tumor tissue from primary liver carcinoma. These TCRs come from a man aged 35 to 55 with primary liver carcinoma and hepatitis B virus infection.

This clonotype was seen only a few times. This may be a read error: a much more frequent sequence differs by one nucleotide. In nucleotides, the CDR3 is TGTACCAGCAGCGTGTTCACAGATACGCAGTATTTT. The encoded protein is CTSSVFTDTQYF. The chain carries TRBV7-9 and TRBJ2-3; D is uncertain. Germline loops: CDR1 SEHNR, CDR2 FQNEAQ (reference sequence). The CDR3 is made up of 12 amino acids.

A remark on this clonotype: Sequence at one end of the junction differs from germline and may be a read error. This chain joins TRBV11-1 and TRBJ2-4, with 8 bases fitting TRBD2. The CDR3 sequence is 17 residues long. Germline CDR1 reads SGHAT; CDR2 reads FQDESV (reference sequence). DNA for the CDR3: TGTACCAGTAGCTTTCTCGGGATTAGCGGGACCAAAAACATTCAGTACTTC. Protein: CTSSFLGISGTKNIQYF.

Remarks on this clonotype: One end of the junction is discordant with germline, which a read error may explain. The chain couples TRBV12-3 or TRBV12-4 to TRBJ2-5; 9 bases are a match to TRBD1. There are 13 residues in the CDR3. The DNA for the CDR3 is TGTGCCAGCAGTTGGGGACAGGGTGGGACCCATTACTTC. Protein: CASSWGQGGTHYF.

Remarks on this clonotype: Possible read error: a much larger clone is one base away. J is TRBJ1-1 and V is TRBV5-8; D might be TRBD1 (6 bases). Germline V gene lookup returns CDR1 SGHTS and CDR2 YDEGEE. CDR3 length: 14 residues. The CDR3 coding sequence is TGTGCCAGCAGCTTTGGGAGGGGGGACACTGAAGCTCTCTTT. It translates to CASSFGRGDTEALF.

Comments on this clonotype: A read error may account for a junction end that differs from germline. The chain carries TRBV4-3 and TRBJ2-6; D assignment may be TRBD1 or TRBD2 (5 bases each). This CDR3 is 18 amino acids long. Germline-derived CDR1 and CDR2 are LGHNA and YSLEER. The CDR3 here is CASSQVGTSGSGAKVLTF. CDR3 DNA sequence: TGTGCCAGCAGCCAAGTTGGGACCAGCGGTTCTGGGGCCAAAGTCCTGACTTTC.

Comment on this clonotype: Likely a read error: the CDR3 ends without its conserved phenylalanine or tryptophan. The gene calls are TRBV18 and TRBJ2-3, with 12 nucleotides matching TRBD2. The CDR3 is 15 residues long. J lost 7 bases, V lost 6 bases, and 8 bases had no gene match. Germline CDR1 is KGHSH and CDR2 is LQKENI. The CDR3 protein is CASSSTSGSTYTQYS. The CDR3 bases are TGTGCCAGCTCGTCGACTAGCGGGAGTACATATACGCAGTATTCT.

This chain links TRBV6-6 with TRBJ1-1; 8 bases agree with TRBD1. Germline V gives CDR1 MNHNY, CDR2 SVGAGI (reference sequence). V lost 9 bases to trimming and J lost 2 bases; unmatched junction nucleotides: 5. The CDR3 consists of 13 residues. The CDR3 loop reads CARPTGVNTEAFF. CDR3 DNA: TGTGCCAGGCCGACAGGGGTCAACACTGAAGCTTTCTTT.

This clonotype came up once. The V call is TRBV25-1, the J call TRBJ1-2, with 11 bases fitting TRBD1. The CDR3 has 17 amino acids. From germline, CDR1 is MGHDK and CDR2 SYGVNS. J was trimmed by 0 bases and V by 5 bases; bases with no gene match: 8. The CDR3 is CASSKWTGGAANYGYTF. In nucleotides, the CDR3 is TGTGCCAGCAGTAAATGGACAGGGGGCGCCGCTAACTATGGCTACACCTTC.

About this clonotype itself: As the CDR3 is not closed by the conserved phenylalanine or tryptophan, this likely results from a read error. The gene calls are TRBV10-3 and TRBJ1-2; tentative D call: TRBD1 (6 bases). Germline-derived CDR1 and CDR2 are ENHRY and SYGVKD. This CDR3 comprises 16 residues. CDR3 in amino acids: CAISQSTGLSAYGYTS. CDR3 sequence (DNA): TGTGCCATCAGTCAGTCAACAGGGCTCTCAGCCTATGGCTACACCTCC.

V and J are TRBV6-5 and TRBJ2-7, with 7 bases identical to TRBD1. This CDR3 is 13 amino acids long. V lost 6 bases to trimming and J lost 4 bases; unmatched junction nucleotides: 6. The germline CDR1 and CDR2 sequences are MNHEY and SVGAGI. CDR3 sequence (DNA): TGTGCCAGCAGGGGGACAGACAAGTACGAGCAGTACTTC. Amino acids: CASRGTDKYEQYF.

This clonotype was seen many times. Since a much larger clone is just one base distant, this may be a read error. The chain combines TRBV11-2 with TRBJ2-7; 7 positions match TRBD2. Germline V gives CDR1 SGHAT, CDR2 FQNNGV. This CDR3 comprises 15 residues. Losses at the gene ends were 1 base for V and 9 bases for J; bases not matched to a gene: 12. CDR3 nucleotides: TGTGCCAGCAGCTTAGCGGGCGGGAGTCACGACGGGCAGTACTTC. Translation gives CASSLAGGSHDGQYF.

On this clonotype itself: One junction end does not reproduce the germline sequence, and a read error may be involved. The chain employs TRBV28 and TRBJ2-3, with 13 bases that match TRBD2. CDR3 length equals 17 residues. Germline V gene sequence: CDR1 MDHEN, CDR2 SYDVKM. The CDR3 region is CVSSRTSGRRYTDTQYF. CDR3 coding DNA: TGTGTCAGCAGTCGGACTAGCGGGAGACGTTACACAGATACGCAGTATTTT.

By sample share, this clonotype is medium-sized. The rearrangement links TRBV11-1 to TRBJ2-7; D gene unclear. The CDR3 contains 14 residues. Germline values: CDR1 SGHAT, CDR2 FQDESV (reference sequence). Trimming pared 2 bases from V and 2 bases from J, leaving 10 bases between. The CDR3 spells CASSLRALAYEQYF. The CDR3 DNA sequence: TGTGCCAGCAGCTTAAGGGCTCTCGCCTACGAGCAGTACTTC.

This clonotype appeared a few times. The junction and the germline gene differ at one end; a read error may be behind it. This sequence joins TRBV12-3 or TRBV12-4 and TRBJ2-6, with D possibly TRBD1 on 5 matching bases. The CDR3 runs to 13 residues. In DNA, the CDR3 is TGTGCCAGCACCATCTCTGGGGCCAACATCCTGAGTTTC. This sequence encodes CASTISGANILSF.

The chain employs TRBV10-2 and TRBJ2-7; D is perhaps TRBD2 (6 bases). The germline V gene encodes CDR1 WSHSY and CDR2 SAAADI. The V and J ends lost 6 bases and 5 bases respectively, with 17 bases between them. This CDR3 contains 14 residues. CDR3 amino acids: CASSRESAIDEQYF. The CDR3 bases are TGCGCCAGCAGCCGGGAGAGTGCTATCGACGAGCAGTACTTC.

As concerns this clonotype: This likely comes from a read error, as the CDR3 has no conserved phenylalanine or tryptophan at its end. The DNA is left out, because the CDR3 cannot be placed on it with certainty; the CDR3 is given as TCRdb lists it. This chain connects TRBV4-3 to TRBJ2-7; TRBD1, the D gene given by the table, was not confirmed from the DNA. The CDR3 is made up of 15 amino acids, end residues included. Germline CDR1 reads LGHNA; CDR2 reads YSLEER. CDR3 residues: CASSQDRGAGDEHCL.

This clonotype was recorded only once. The chain links TRBV7-8 to TRBJ2-3; TRBD2 might be the D (5 bases). Germline V gene sequence: CDR1 SGHVS, CDR2 FQNEAQ. The CDR3 sequence is 20 residues long. The ends were cut back, 2 bases at V and 7 bases at J, with 31 bases in the middle. The CDR3 DNA reads as TGTGCCAGCAGCTTACGTGTTGGATCCGGGATGGCCCTAAAGATAAATACGCAGTATTTT. Protein sequence: CASSLRVGSGMALKINTQYF.

As regards this clonotype: Relative to the germline gene, one junction end is altered; a read error may explain this. The V call is TRBV2, the J call TRBJ1-6; D perhaps matches TRBD1 (5 bases). Per germline, CDR1 SNHLY and CDR2 FYNNEI. The CDR3 is made up of 12 amino acids. The CDR3 coding sequence is TGTGCCAGCGGGGGTACCGATTCACCCTTCCACTTT. Translating it yields CASGGTDSPFHF.

For this clonotype: An end of the junction differs from the germline gene, which may be a read error. This chain joins TRBV7-2 and TRBJ2-5; D uncertain. The CDR3 consists of 14 residues. Per the germline V gene, CDR1 is SGHTA and CDR2 is FQGNSA. CDR3 residues: CAISLGRAQETQYF. The CDR3 DNA sequence: TGTGCCATCAGCTTAGGTCGCGCGCAAGAGACCCAGTACTTC.

This clonotype was observed at least ten times. This rearrangement joins TRBV4-2 to TRBJ1-1; D possibly corresponds to TRBD1 (6 bases). Between the trimmed V and J ends, which lost 0 bases and 4 bases, there was a span of 12 bases. CDR3 length: 15 residues. In germline, CDR1 is LGHNA, CDR2 YNFKEQ. CDR3 bases: TGTGCCAGCAGCCAAGATCCGAGGGGGACCACTGAAGCTTTCTTT. Translating it yields CASSQDPRGTTEAFF.

A remark on this clonotype: A junction boundary mismatches the germline segment, possibly from a read error. V usage is TRBV30 and J usage is TRBJ1-6; D is unclear. Germline CDR1 and CDR2: GTSNPN and SVGIG (reference sequence). This CDR3 has 14 residues. The CDR3 nucleotides read TGTGTCTGGAGTGTAATCACAGATAATTCACCCCTCCACTTT. It translates to CVWSVITDNSPLHF.